This is a list of T cell receptor beta chains from one sample in a study of graft-versus-host responses after intestinal transplantation. This table comes from immunoSEQ multiplex PCR, and its TCRdb copy is limited to in-frame clones, with some not included. Seen here are 98,000 or so clones, 86% observed once, and the top ten hold more than 1.4%. The specimen was PBMCs, collected 255 days after intestinal transplant. Every receptor here comes from a human patient who received an intestinal transplant, so some T cells may come from the graft donor. Both conserved end residues are part of each CDR3. A D gene is named only where the DNA matches it firmly. A clone size is listed for some rows: how often the clone was seen (once, few, many), or a class if it is expanded.

size	V	D	J	length	CDR3	DNA
NA	TRBV5-4	TRBD2	TRBJ2-1	14	CASSLPGGYNEQFF	TGTGCCAGCAGCTTGCCGGGGGGATACAATGAGCAGTTCTTC
NA	TRBV5-4	TRBD2	TRBJ2-2	16	CASSLGGLAGTGELFF	TGTGCCAGCAGCTTGGGAGGCCTAGCGGGAACCGGGGAGCTGTTTTTT
NA	TRBV19	NA	TRBJ1-6	13	CASSNGAFSPLHF	TGTGCCAGTAGTAATGGGGCGTTCTCACCCCTCCACTTT
few	TRBV6-6	NA	TRBJ2-3	13	CASSSSPPDTQYF	TGTGCCAGCAGTTCCAGCCCGCCAGATACGCAGTATTTT
NA	TRBV5-1	TRBD1	TRBJ2-3	13	CASREQGADTQYF	TGCGCCAGCAGGGAACAGGGGGCTGATACGCAGTATTTT
NA	TRBV28	NA	TRBJ2-7	15	CASSLNPGGGYEQYF	TGTGCCAGCAGTTTAAACCCCGGAGGGGGCTACGAGCAGTACTTC
NA	TRBV5-4	NA	TRBJ2-2	12	CASSADTGELFF	TGTGCCAGCAGCGCGGACACCGGGGAGCTGTTTTTT
NA	TRBV6-5	NA	TRBJ1-6	13	CASRATRQAPLHF	TGTGCCAGCAGGGCCACGCGGCAGGCCCCCCTCCACTTT
NA	TRBV28	NA	TRBJ2-5	15	CASSTRADFQETQYF	TGTGCCAGCAGTACCCGGGCGGATTTCCAAGAGACCCAGTACTTC
few	TRBV6-4	NA	TRBJ2-3	13	CASSRMITDTQYF	TGTGCCAGCAGTAGAATGATAACGGATACGCAGTATTTT
NA	TRBV9	TRBD1	TRBJ2-3	15	CASSVGDRGTDTQYF	TGTGCCAGCAGCGTAGGGGACAGGGGCACAGATACGCAGTATTTT
once	TRBV6-1	TRBD1	TRBJ2-1	12	CASNRGYNEQFF	TGTGCCAGCAACAGGGGGTACAATGAGCAGTTCTTC
NA	TRBV19	NA	TRBJ1-2	16	CASSITGRGYLYGYTF	TGTGCCAGTAGTATTACCGGACGGGGATACCTCTATGGCTACACCTTC
NA	TRBV5-8	TRBD1	TRBJ1-5	16	CASSLTTGVGNQPQHF	TGTGCCAGCAGCTTGACTACAGGGGTGGGCAATCAGCCCCAGCATTTT
NA	TRBV5-1	TRBD1	TRBJ1-1	15	CASSSIRGENTEAFF	TGCGCCAGCAGCTCAATCAGGGGGGAGAACACTGAAGCTTTCTTT
NA	TRBV4-1	TRBD2	TRBJ2-3	18	CASSQVSGGLIYTNTQYF	TGCGCCAGCAGCCAGGTTAGCGGGGGCCTTATTTACACAAATACGCAGTATTTT
NA	TRBV13	NA	TRBJ2-7	13	CASSLEVGNEQYF	TGTGCCAGCAGCTTAGAAGTCGGGAACGAGCAGTACTTC
NA	TRBV5-1	NA	TRBJ2-1	13	CASSRGAYNEQFF	TGCGCCAGCAGCCGTGGGGCCTACAATGAGCAGTTCTTC
NA	TRBV29-1	TRBD1	TRBJ2-1	14	CSVAGQGALNEQFF	TGCAGCGTAGCGGGACAGGGGGCCTTGAATGAGCAGTTCTTC
NA	TRBV11-2	NA	TRBJ2-2	14	CASSLRQNTGELFF	TGTGCCAGCAGCTTGCGACAGAACACCGGGGAGCTGTTTTTT
few	TRBV5-5	TRBD1	TRBJ2-1	16	CASSLGTGLTYNEQFF	TGTGCCAGCAGCCTCGGGACAGGCCTTACCTACAATGAGCAGTTCTTC
NA	TRBV6-1	TRBD1	TRBJ1-5	15	CASSSDRGGGQPQHF	TGTGCCAGCAGTTCGGACAGGGGAGGCGGTCAGCCCCAGCATTTT
NA	TRBV5-1	TRBD1	TRBJ2-1	17	CASSPIGQGAQYNEQFF	TGCGCCAGCAGCCCGATCGGACAGGGGGCACAATACAATGAGCAGTTCTTC
NA	TRBV13	NA	TRBJ2-3	16	CASIQMTGLITDTQYF	TGTGCCAGCATCCAAATGACGGGACTTATCACAGATACGCAGTATTTT
NA	TRBV7-3	TRBD2	TRBJ2-1	15	CASSLGGLAGSEQFF	TGTGCCAGCAGCTTAGGGGGACTAGCGGGAAGTGAGCAGTTCTTC
NA	TRBV5-4	TRBD1	TRBJ1-6	16	CASSLKGGTVNSPLHF	TGTGCCAGCAGCTTGAAAGGGGGGACAGTTAATTCACCCCTCCACTTT
once	TRBV28	TRBD1	TRBJ2-7	14	CASSTGQGIHEQYF	TGTGCCAGCAGCACCGGACAGGGGATCCACGAGCAGTACTTC
NA	TRBV28	NA	TRBJ1-3	12	CASSLTGNTIYF	TGTGCCAGCAGTTTAACTGGAAACACCATATATTTT
NA	TRBV7-9	NA	TRBJ2-3	12	CASSTRLGPSVF	TGTGCCAGCAGCACCCGACTAGGGCCCTCTGTATTT
NA	TRBV28	NA	TRBJ1-2	15	CASSPTGRPLVGYTF	TGTGCCAGCAGTCCTACGGGGCGGCCCCTTGTGGGCTACACCTTC
NA	TRBV6-5	NA	TRBJ2-2	14	CASSFIRGRGELFF	TGTGCCAGCAGTTTTATAAGGGGGAGAGGGGAGCTGTTTTTT
NA	TRBV7-2	TRBD1	TRBJ1-2	15	CASSTRQGATGGYTF	TGTGCCAGCAGCACCCGACAGGGGGCTACCGGAGGCTACACCTTC
NA	TRBV11-2	NA	TRBJ1-2	17	CASSLDGGILRGYGYTF	TGTGCCAGCAGCTTAGATGGGGGCATATTAAGGGGCTATGGCTACACCTTC
NA	TRBV11-2	NA	TRBJ1-1	13	CASSLGLNTEAFF	TGTGCCAGCAGCCTCGGGCTGAACACTGAAGCTTTCTTT
NA	TRBV30	NA	TRBJ2-5	15	CAWSTDGWEQETQYF	TGTGCCTGGAGTACGGACGGGTGGGAACAAGAGACCCAGTACTTC
NA	TRBV6-1	NA	TRBJ1-3	17	CASREQQGFRSGNTIYF	TGTGCCAGCAGGGAACAACAGGGATTTAGGTCTGGAAACACCATATATTTT
NA	TRBV5-4	NA	TRBJ2-7	14	CASSFQIGSYEQYF	TGTGCCAGCAGCTTCCAAATCGGCTCCTACGAGCAGTACTTC
NA	TRBV30	NA	TRBJ2-1	15	CAWNKGTSSYNEQFF	TGTGCCTGGAACAAAGGGACAAGCTCCTACAATGAGCAGTTCTTC
NA	TRBV28	NA	TRBJ2-7	13	CASSPTPNYEQYF	TGTGCCAGCAGTCCGACACCCAACTACGAGCAGTACTTC
NA	TRBV5-6	TRBD2	TRBJ2-5	16	CASSYKTSGGPGTQYF	TGTGCCAGCAGCTATAAGACTAGCGGGGGCCCCGGGACCCAGTACTTC
once	TRBV29-1	NA	TRBJ2-5	12	CSVETEQETQYF	TGCAGCGTTGAGACTGAGCAAGAGACCCAGTACTTC
few	TRBV28	NA	TRBJ1-2	10	CASRQYGYTF	TGTGCCAGCAGACAGTATGGCTACACCTTC
NA	TRBV4-1	TRBD1	TRBJ1-4	17	CASSQDRLVDRAEKLFF	TGCGCCAGCAGCCAAGATAGGCTGGTGGACAGGGCTGAAAAACTGTTTTTT
NA	TRBV28	TRBD1	TRBJ1-3	18	CASSKSGTGGIAGNTIYF	TGTGCCAGCAGTAAATCCGGGACAGGGGGTATCGCTGGAAACACCATATATTTT
few	TRBV10-3	NA	TRBJ1-1	11	CAIGENTEAFF	TGTGCCATCGGGGAGAACACTGAAGCTTTCTTT
NA	TRBV6-5	NA	TRBJ1-1	11	CASNYNTEAFF	TGTGCCAGCAATTACAACACTGAAGCTTTCTTT
NA	TRBV21-1	NA	TRBJ2-7	15	CASSKGREAPYEQYF	TGTGCCAGCAGCAAAGGGCGGGAGGCCCCCTACGAGCAGTACTTC
NA	TRBV27	TRBD1	TRBJ2-1	21	CASSLSRPDRVRAALYNEQFF	TGTGCCAGCAGTTTATCGAGGCCGGACAGGGTGAGAGCAGCCTTATACAATGAGCAGTTCTTC
NA	TRBV7-3	NA	TRBJ2-7	16	CASSLTPGEGDDEQYF	TGTGCCAGCAGCTTAACGCCAGGGGAGGGAGACGACGAGCAGTACTTC
few	TRBV27	NA	TRBJ2-3	10	CASSTDTQYF	TGTGCCAGCAGCACAGATACGCAGTATTTT
NA	TRBV30	TRBD1	TRBJ1-2	15	CAWTHSTTGPYGYTF	TGTGCCTGGACCCATTCAACGACAGGGCCTTATGGCTACACCTTC
NA	TRBV7-2	TRBD1	TRBJ2-1	17	CASSDPGGQFGHNEQFF	TGTGCCAGCAGCGATCCAGGGGGACAGTTCGGTCACAATGAGCAGTTCTTC
NA	TRBV19	NA	TRBJ2-1	13	CASSIGGRNEQFF	TGTGCCAGTAGTATAGGCGGAAGGAATGAGCAGTTCTTC
NA	TRBV28	TRBD1	TRBJ2-5	15	CASRPGTGRQETQYF	TGTGCCAGCAGGCCTGGGACAGGAAGGCAAGAGACCCAGTACTTC